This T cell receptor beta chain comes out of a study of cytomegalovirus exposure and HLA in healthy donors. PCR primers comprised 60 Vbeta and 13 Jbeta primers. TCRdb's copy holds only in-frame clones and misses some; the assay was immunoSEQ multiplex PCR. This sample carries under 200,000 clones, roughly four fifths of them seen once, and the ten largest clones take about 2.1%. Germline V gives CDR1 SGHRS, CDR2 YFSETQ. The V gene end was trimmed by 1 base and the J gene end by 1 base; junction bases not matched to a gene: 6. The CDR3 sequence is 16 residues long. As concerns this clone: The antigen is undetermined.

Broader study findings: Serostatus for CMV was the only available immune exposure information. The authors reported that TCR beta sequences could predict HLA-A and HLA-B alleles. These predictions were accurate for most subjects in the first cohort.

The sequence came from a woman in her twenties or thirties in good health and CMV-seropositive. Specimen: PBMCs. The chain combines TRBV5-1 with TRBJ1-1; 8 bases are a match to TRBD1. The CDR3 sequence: CASSLTPGQANTEAFF. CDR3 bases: TGCGCCAGCAGCTTGACCCCGGGACAGGCGAACACTGAAGCTTTCTTT. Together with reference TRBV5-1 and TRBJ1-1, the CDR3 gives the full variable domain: KAGVTQTPRYLIKTRGQQVTLSCSPISGHRSVSWYQQTPGQGLQFLFEYFSETQRNKGNFPGRFSGRQFSNSRSEMNVSTLELGDSALYLCASSLTPGQANTEAFFGQGTRLTVV.